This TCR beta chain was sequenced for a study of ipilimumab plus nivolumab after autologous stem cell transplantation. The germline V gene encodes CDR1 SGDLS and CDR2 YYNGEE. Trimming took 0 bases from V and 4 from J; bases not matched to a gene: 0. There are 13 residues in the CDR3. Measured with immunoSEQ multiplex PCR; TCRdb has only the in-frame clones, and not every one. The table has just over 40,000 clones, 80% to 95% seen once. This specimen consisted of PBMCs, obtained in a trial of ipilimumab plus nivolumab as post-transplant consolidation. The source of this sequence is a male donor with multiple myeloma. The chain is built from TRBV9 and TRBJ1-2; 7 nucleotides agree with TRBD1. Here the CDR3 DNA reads TGTGCCAGCAGCGTAGGACAGGGCTATGGCTACACCTTC. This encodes CASSVGQGYGYTF.